A single TCR beta chain is shown here with its context. The antigen remains unidentified. This specimen comes from a study of cytomegalovirus exposure and HLA in healthy donors. Study conclusions and caveats: The study put roughly 160 TCR beta chains on its list as cytomegalovirus-associated.

The CDR3 extends over 15 amino acids. Trimming cost V 4 bases and J 2 bases; bases outside gene matches: 8. From germline, CDR1 is SGHNT and CDR2 YYREEE (reference sequence). The assay was immunoSEQ multiplex PCR, and TCRdb's table has in-frame clones only and misses some. The repertoire holds 190,000 or so clones, with roughly 80% as singletons. Specimen: PBMCs. The V and J genes are TRBV5-4 and TRBJ1-2; TRBD1 agrees at 7 bases. The clonotype originates from a young woman in good health and CMV-seropositive. The CDR3 protein is CASSARQGENYGYTF. The CDR3 region has the DNA TGTGCCAGCAGCGCGCGACAGGGTGAAAACTATGGCTACACCTTC.